The 17 T cell receptor beta chains in this list originate from one sample, sequenced in a study of T-cell reconstitution after alpha-beta-depleted transplantation in children. Preparation of the TCRbeta library used unique molecular identifiers. A single record per CDR3 protein comes from TCRdb applying MiXCR to the PCR reads. The sample consists of under 75,000 distinct CDR3 sequences, 11% of them appearing once. This specimen was PBMCs, taken before TCRalphabeta/CD19-depleted stem cell transplant. These receptors came from a boy under 18 with acute myeloid leukemia, due to receive a stem cell transplant.

The chain employs TRBV20-1 and TRBJ2-1; D gene uncertain. Germline values: CDR1 DFQATT, CDR2 SNEGSKA (reference sequence). The V and J ends lost 3 bases and 0 bases respectively, with 6 bases between them. CDR3 length equals 13 residues. Here the CDR3 DNA reads TGCAGTGCTAGTCCAGTCTCCTACAATGAGCAGTTCTTC. Protein: CSASPVSYNEQFF.

A word on this clonotype: This may come from a read error, since a much larger clone is one base off. The chain employs TRBV20-1 and TRBJ1-1, with a tentative D call TRBD1 (6 bases). The CDR3 runs to 16 residues. Germline loops: CDR1 DFQATT, CDR2 SNEGSKA (reference sequence). Here the CDR3 reads CSASRGPTPPNSEAFF. As DNA, the CDR3 is TGCAGTGCCAGTCGGGGGCCCACCCCTCCGAACTCTGAAGCTTTCTTT.

The chain is built from TRBV11-2 and TRBJ2-1; 14 bases are a match to TRBD2. In germline, CDR1 is SGHAT, CDR2 FQNNGV. CDR3 size: 17 residues. Trimming cost V 3 bases and J 7 bases; bases outside gene matches: 8. The DNA of the CDR3 is TGTGCCAGCAGCTTCCTCGGGGGACTAGCGGGAGTTAATGAGCAGTTCTTC. Residues: CASSFLGGLAGVNEQFF.

This clonotype was detected ten times or more. This chain joins TRBV24-1 and TRBJ2-1; D is unclear. The V gene lost 7 bases and the J gene lost 10 bases, with 22 bases spanning the gap. The CDR3 has 15 residues. Germline V lookup: CDR1 KGHDR, CDR2 SFDVKD. The CDR3 spells CATSPPTDRSREQFF. As DNA, the CDR3 is TGTGCCACCAGCCCCCCCACGGACCGGTCAAGGGAGCAGTTCTTC.

This clonotype was counted ten times or more. The gene calls are TRBV10-3 and TRBJ2-1; a weak D match, TRBD2 (5 bases). V lost 4 bases to trimming and J lost 8 bases, with 18 bases between them. Germline CDR1 ENHRY, CDR2 SYGVKD. The length of the CDR3 is 15 residues. DNA of the CDR3: TGTGCCATCAGTGCGGGCCTAGCAAGCACAGATGAGCAGTTCTTC. It codes for CAISAGLASTDEQFF.

This clonotype was observed many times. The chain employs TRBV12-3 or TRBV12-4 and TRBJ1-2; the D gene is possibly TRBD1 (5 bases). The CDR3 spans 15 residues. V was shortened by 6 bases and J by 4 bases, with 18 bases between the two germline ends. The CDR3 loop is CASSRTGTAFYGYTF. The CDR3 bases are TGTGCCAGCAGCAGAACCGGGACGGCCTTCTATGGCTACACCTTC.

This clonotype was seen ten or more times. The genes are TRBV5-1 and TRBJ2-1; 7 bases align to TRBD2. The CDR3 totals 19 residues. Looked up from germline, CDR1 is SGHRS and CDR2 is YFSETQ. J gave up 4 bases and V 0 bases, and 16 bases lay outside the gene matches. The CDR3 DNA sequence: TGCGCCAGCAGCTTGGTAGCCCACACGTCGGGACTACTTTACAATGAGCAGTTCTTC. Translation: CASSLVAHTSGLLYNEQFF. The full variable domain, in which reference TRBV5-1 and TRBJ2-1 provide the parts outside the CDR3, is KAGVTQTPRYLIKTRGQQVTLSCSPISGHRSVSWYQQTPGQGLQFLFEYFSETQRNKGNFPGRFSGRQFSNSRSEMNVSTLELGDSALYLCASSLVAHTSGLLYNEQFFGPGTRLTVL.

This clonotype has ten or more counts. V is TRBV12-3 or TRBV12-4 and J is TRBJ2-7; 10 bases line up with TRBD2. The CDR3 is made up of 13 amino acids. The trim removed 7 bases at V and 5 bases at J, leaving 5 bases unmatched. The CDR3 loop reads CASKPSGSHEQYF. The DNA of the CDR3 is TGTGCCAGCAAGCCTAGCGGGAGCCACGAGCAGTACTTC.

This clonotype was recorded at least ten times. The rearrangement links TRBV12-3 or TRBV12-4 to TRBJ1-5, with D uncertain. This CDR3 comprises 12 residues. V was clipped by 5 bases and J by 8 bases, with 10 bases between them. This chain's CDR3 is CASSRSTKPQHF. In DNA form, the CDR3 reads TGTGCCAGCAGTCGGAGCACTAAGCCCCAGCATTTT.

The chain couples TRBV7-6 to TRBJ1-1; TRBD1 aligns across 12 bases. The CDR3 is 16 amino acids. V was clipped by 4 bases and J by 8 bases; unmatched bases: 11. CDR1 and CDR2 (germline): SGHVS, FNYEAQ. CDR3 amino acids: CASSSFPGQGASEAFF. The CDR3 DNA follows: TGTGCCAGCAGCTCCTTTCCGGGACAGGGGGCTTCCGAAGCTTTCTTT.

The chain recombines TRBV13 with TRBJ2-5, with D perhaps matching TRBD2 (6 bases). In germline, CDR1 is PRHDT, CDR2 FYEKMQ (reference sequence). CDR3 length: 13 residues. Trimming left V 5 bases short and J 4 bases short, with 11 bases between. The chain's CDR3 is CASSQDYGETQYF. Written as DNA, the CDR3 is TGTGCCAGCAGCCAGGACTACGGAGAGACCCAGTACTTC.

This clonotype was seen many times. Here the CDR3 DNA reads TGTGCCAGCAGCCAAGGTTGGACTAGCGGGAGAACACCGAAGGGGAAAAACATTCAGTACTTC. Amino acids: CASSQGWTSGRTPKGKNIQYF. J is TRBJ2-4 and V is TRBV4-2, with TRBD2 matching 13 bases. Germline V gene lookup returns CDR1 LGHNA and CDR2 YNFKEQ. This CDR3 is built from 21 residues. The V segment lost 1 base and the J segment 4 bases; nucleotides outside the gene matches: 16.

The chain combines TRBV13 with TRBJ2-1, with D perhaps matching TRBD2 (6 bases). Per germline, CDR1 PRHDT and CDR2 FYEKMQ (reference sequence). The CDR3 has 13 residues. Trimming took off 4 bases at V and 2 bases at J, with 6 bases between the two ends. In nucleotides, the CDR3 is TGTGCCAGCAGCTCTAGCGCCTACAATGAGCAGTTCTTC. The encoded protein is CASSSSAYNEQFF.

This clonotype was seen ten or more times. The rearrangement links TRBV6-5 to TRBJ1-1; 8 bases are shared with TRBD1. Germline-derived CDR1 and CDR2 are MNHEY and SVGAGI. The CDR3 has 13 amino acids. Germline trimming cut 7 bases from V and 5 bases from J; bases unmatched to any gene: 6. The CDR3, as DNA: TGTGCCAGCATCAACAGGGGGTTTACTGAAGCTTTCTTT. This translates into CASINRGFTEAFF.

This clonotype was detected many times. The V and J genes are TRBV29-1 and TRBJ2-7; 13 bases agree with TRBD2. The CDR3 covers 13 residues. V lost 7 bases to trimming and J lost 6 bases; unmatched junction nucleotides: 6. The V gene's germline CDR1 is SQVTM and CDR2 ANQGSEA. CDR3 amino acids: CSGTSGSSSEQYF. The DNA of the CDR3 is TGCAGCGGGACTAGCGGGAGTTCTAGCGAGCAGTACTTC.

This clonotype showed up many times. V gene TRBV11-2 combines with J gene TRBJ2-1, with TRBD2 matching 7 bases. CDR1 is SGHAT and CDR2 is FQNNGV in the germline V gene. J lost 11 bases, V lost 4 bases, and 5 bases had no gene match. The CDR3 is 12 residues long. The CDR3, as DNA: TGTGCCAGCAGCTCCGGACTAGTTAAGCAGTTCTTC. Translated: CASSSGLVKQFF.

This clonotype occurred many times. The chain links TRBV29-1 to TRBJ2-7; TRBD2 matches at 7 bases. The trim removed 3 bases at V and 3 bases at J, leaving 5 bases unmatched. Germline CDR1 SQVTM, CDR2 ANQGSEA. The CDR3 has 13 residues. The DNA for the CDR3 is TGCAGCGTTGAGGGGGGGGAAAGCTACGAGCAGTACTTC. This encodes CSVEGGESYEQYF.